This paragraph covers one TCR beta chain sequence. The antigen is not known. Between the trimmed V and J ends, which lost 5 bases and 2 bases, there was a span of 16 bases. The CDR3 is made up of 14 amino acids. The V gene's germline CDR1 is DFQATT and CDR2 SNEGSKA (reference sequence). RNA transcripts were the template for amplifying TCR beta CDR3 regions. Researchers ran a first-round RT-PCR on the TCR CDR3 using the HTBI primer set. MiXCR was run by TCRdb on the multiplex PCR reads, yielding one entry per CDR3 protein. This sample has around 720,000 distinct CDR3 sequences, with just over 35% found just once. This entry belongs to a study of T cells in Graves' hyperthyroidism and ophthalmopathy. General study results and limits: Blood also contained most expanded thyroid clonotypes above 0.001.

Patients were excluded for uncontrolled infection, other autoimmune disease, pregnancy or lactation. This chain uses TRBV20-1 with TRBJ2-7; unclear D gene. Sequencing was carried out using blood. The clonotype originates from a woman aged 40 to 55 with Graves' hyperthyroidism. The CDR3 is CSAQQILRTYEQYF. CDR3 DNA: TGCAGTGCTCAACAAATTCTACGGACCTACGAGCAGTACTTC.